The 20 T cell receptor beta chains reported below all come from one sample, sequenced in a study of Ad26.COV2.S vaccination and SARS-CoV-2 variants. The assay was immunoSEQ multiplex PCR, and TCRdb's table has in-frame clones only and misses some. The table records 300,000 to 400,000 clones, under 95% of them present only once. The sequencing here drew on peripheral blood, taken after recovery from COVID-19. The receptors stem from a human donor who had recovered from COVID-19.

The chain couples TRBV19 to TRBJ1-2; D gene ambiguous. Deletions cut 2 bases from V and 2 bases from J, with 9 bases between. CDR1 LNHDA and CDR2 SQIVND come from the germline V gene (reference sequence). The CDR3 runs to 14 residues. The CDR3 DNA reads as TGTGCCAGTAGTATATATGTAGTCAACTATGGCTACACCTTC. This encodes CASSIYVVNYGYTF.

The chain combines TRBV7-2 with TRBJ1-3; D is uncertain. Germline CDR1 is SGHTA and CDR2 is FQGNSA. Trimming took off 1 base at V and 3 bases at J, with 7 bases between the two ends. The CDR3 length is 14 residues. CDR3: CASSLGSGGNTIYF. The CDR3 nucleotides are TGTGCCAGCAGCTTAGGGTCGGGTGGAAACACCATATATTTT. The full variable domain, in which reference TRBV7-2 and TRBJ1-3 provide the parts outside the CDR3, is GAGVSQSPSNKVTEKGKDVELRCDPISGHTALYWYRQSLGQGLEFLIYFQGNSAPDKSGLPSDRFSAERTGGSVSTLTIQRTQQEDSAVYLCASSLGSGGNTIYFGEGSWLTVV.

A single count supports this clone. V is TRBV7-9 and J is TRBJ1-3; 7 nucleotides agree with TRBD1. CDR3 size: 17 residues. The germline V gene has CDR1 SEHNR and CDR2 FQNEAQ (reference sequence). V lost 5 bases, J lost 0 bases, and 10 bases stayed unmatched. The CDR3: CASSPPTGIPSGNTIYF. In DNA, the CDR3 is TGTGCCAGCAGCCCACCGACAGGGATACCCTCTGGAAACACCATATATTTT.

The rearrangement joins TRBV13 to TRBJ2-1, with TRBD1 as a possible D gene (6 bases). Trimming removed 5 bases at V and 5 bases at J, with 19 bases between. The CDR3 is 16 residues long. Germline V gives CDR1 PRHDT, CDR2 FYEKMQ (reference sequence). In nucleotides, the CDR3 is TGTGCCAGCAGCCATACAGGGTCGCGGGCCCACAATGAGCAGTTCTTC. Protein sequence: CASSHTGSRAHNEQFF.

The rearrangement joins TRBV4-1 to TRBJ2-7; D might be TRBD2 (5 bases). The CDR3 has 15 residues. CDR1 and CDR2 from the germline V gene are MGHRA and YSYEKL. Trimming removed 4 bases at V and 0 bases at J, with 13 bases between. CDR3 loop: CASSLSPGSSYEQYF. DNA for the CDR3: TGCGCCAGCAGCCTTTCCCCTGGGAGCTCCTACGAGCAGTACTTC.

The sample holds a few counts of this clone. This rearrangement joins TRBV19 to TRBJ1-2; D not resolved. V shed 1 base and J shed 10 bases, with 16 bases lying between them. The germline CDR1 and CDR2 sequences are LNHDA and SQIVND (reference sequence). The CDR3 loop spans 14 amino acids. This CDR3 is CASSIVPGSASYTF. Written as DNA, the CDR3 is TGTGCCAGTAGTATAGTCCCGGGCAGCGCGTCCTACACCTTC. The variable domain in full, with the rest retrieved from reference TRBV19 and TRBJ1-2, is DGGITQSPKYLFRKEGQNVTLSCEQNLNHDAMYWYRQDPGQGLRLIYYSQIVNDFQKGDIAEGYSVSREKKESFPLTVTSAQKNPTAFYLCASSIVPGSASYTFGSGTRLTVV.

The chain links TRBV6-5 to TRBJ1-2; weak D call: TRBD1 (6 bases). The CDR3 extends over 14 amino acids. Germline loops: CDR1 MNHEY, CDR2 SVGAGI. Between the trimmed V and J ends, which lost 6 bases and 10 bases, there was a span of 21 bases. CDR3 in amino acids: CASREVLLSGAYTF. For the CDR3, the DNA is TGTGCCAGCAGGGAGGTGTTATTGTCGGGGGCCTACACCTTC.

The J gene is TRBJ2-2, the V gene TRBV6-6; 10 bases fit TRBD1. This CDR3 is built from 17 residues. The germline V gene has CDR1 MNHNY and CDR2 SVGAGI (reference sequence). V lost 5 bases and J lost 6; bases outside the gene matches: 12. The CDR3 sequence is CASSPDRDRGFSGELFF. DNA of the CDR3: TGTGCCAGCAGTCCTGACCGGGACAGGGGATTCTCCGGGGAGCTGTTTTTT.

V and J are TRBV2 and TRBJ1-2; D not resolved. The CDR3 spans 13 residues. V was cut by 4 bases and J by 8 bases, with 14 bases left in between. CDR1 and CDR2 from the germline V gene are SNHLY and FYNNEI. The CDR3 DNA reads TGTGCCAGCAGTGGAAGGCTTTCCTCAGGCTACACCTTC. Its translation: CASSGRLSSGYTF.

V and J are TRBV4-1 and TRBJ1-1, with no clear D. CDR1 and CDR2 (germline): MGHRA, YSYEKL. This CDR3 is 14 amino acids long. The V and J ends lost 0 bases and 1 base respectively, with 6 bases between them. The CDR3 nucleotides are TGCGCCAGCAGCCAAGAGAGCCAGAACACTGAAGCTTTCTTT. Translation: CASSQESQNTEAFF.

The chain joins TRBV2 to TRBJ2-5, with 9 bases that match TRBD2. J lost 1 base, V lost 5 bases, and 8 bases had no gene match. The CDR3 sequence is 16 residues long. Germline assignment: CDR1 SNHLY and CDR2 FYNNEI. The CDR3 here is CASSRLGGGAQETQYF. The DNA of the CDR3 is TGTGCCAGCAGTCGCCTAGGCGGGGGGGCCCAAGAGACCCAGTACTTC.

The V gene is TRBV5-1, the J gene TRBJ1-1, with D unresolved. V was cut by 0 bases and J by 6 bases, with 3 bases left in between. Germline lookup yields CDR1 SGHRS and CDR2 YFSETQ. The CDR3 sequence is 11 residues long. The CDR3 here is CASSLGPEAFF. The CDR3 DNA sequence: TGCGCCAGCAGCTTGGGTCCTGAAGCTTTCTTT.

The CDR3, as DNA: TGTGCCAGCAGTGTGGCGGTCCGCGGGGAGCAGTTCTTC. This codes for CASSVAVRGEQFF. The chain employs TRBV27 and TRBJ2-1; a weak D match, TRBD2 (5 bases). The CDR3 sequence is 13 residues long. V lost 5 bases and J 10 bases, leaving 15 bases between the germline ends. Germline CDR1 and CDR2: MNHEY and SMNVEV (reference sequence).

The genes are TRBV7-2 and TRBJ1-2; tentatively, D is TRBD1 (5 bases). This CDR3 region has 15 residues. V dropped 5 bases and J dropped 9 bases, with 22 bases sitting between them. CDR1 SGHTA and CDR2 FQGNSA come from the germline V gene. CDR3 DNA sequence: TGTGCCAGCAGCCCGACGGGGGAATGGCTGCTTCGCTACACCTTC. Its protein is CASSPTGEWLLRYTF.

This chain joins TRBV4-1 and TRBJ1-3; possibly TRBD1 for D (6 bases). The CDR3 has 14 residues. Germline assignment: CDR1 MGHRA and CDR2 YSYEKL. V lost 3 bases and J lost 3, with 9 bases in between. CDR3 sequence reads: CASSHNRVGNTIYF. In DNA, the CDR3 is TGCGCCAGCAGCCACAACAGGGTTGGAAACACCATATATTTT.

The CDR3 region is CASGTSTYGYTF. CDR3 DNA sequence: TGTGCCAGCGGTACCAGCACTTATGGCTACACCTTC. The chain couples TRBV6-5 to TRBJ1-2; D is uncertain. Germline lookup yields CDR1 MNHEY and CDR2 SVGAGI. The CDR3 is 12 amino acids. Trimming removed 8 bases at V and 5 bases at J, with 12 bases between.

This clone was detected only a few times. The chain has TRBV28 and TRBJ2-7; 8 bases fit TRBD1. V trimming: 4 bases; J trimming: 0 bases; junction bases outside the gene matches: 2. Germline CDR1 reads MDHEN; CDR2 reads SYDVKM. The CDR3 consists of 14 residues. Here the CDR3 DNA reads TGTGCCAGCAGTTCGGGACAGGCCTCCTACGAGCAGTACTTC. As protein: CASSSGQASYEQYF.

The V gene is TRBV2, the J gene TRBJ1-5; D unresolved. From germline, CDR1 is SNHLY and CDR2 FYNNEI. V was pared by 6 bases and J by 5 bases, with 14 bases between. The CDR3 runs 14 residues. In DNA, the CDR3 is TGTGCCAGCAGCGCTGGCAGCTCAGATCAGCCCCAGCATTTT. It specifies CASSAGSSDQPQHF.

This clone has a handful of counts. This chain links TRBV29-1 with TRBJ2-2; perhaps TRBD1 as D (6 bases). Germline-derived CDR1 and CDR2 are SQVTM and ANQGSEA. The CDR3 totals 16 residues. Trimming cost V 2 bases and J 2 bases, with 15 bases left between them. The CDR3 spells CSVEFMDRYNTGELFF. CDR3 coding DNA: TGCAGCGTTGAATTTATGGACAGATACAACACCGGGGAGCTGTTTTTT.

The CDR3 spells CASSVGAGNGKQYF. CDR3 nucleotide sequence: TGTGCCAGCAGCGTAGGGGCAGGGAACGGCAAGCAGTACTTC. The rearrangement links TRBV9 to TRBJ2-7, with D perhaps TRBD1 (5 bases). This CDR3 spans 14 amino acids. Trimming took 0 bases from V and 8 from J, leaving 15 bases between them. CDR1 and CDR2 from the germline V gene are SGDLS and YYNGEE.